Presented here are 9 T cell receptor beta chains from one specimen sequenced in a study of CD8 T cells in Susac syndrome. cDNA came from around 0.5 to 1 ug RNA primed by random hexamers. TCRdb passed the immunoSEQ multiplex PCR reads through MiXCR, listing each CDR3 protein once. Of approximately 190,000 distinct CDR3 sequences in the sample, about 91% were seen once. The sample comprised CD4+ T cells from PBMCs. The receptors shown here come from a human donor with Susac syndrome.

This chain connects TRBV20-1 to TRBJ1-1; possible D gene TRBD1, 6 bases. Per germline, CDR1 DFQATT and CDR2 SNEGSKA (reference sequence). V lost 6 bases to trimming and J lost 2 bases, with 13 bases between them. The CDR3 has 13 amino acids. The CDR3 reads CSAKGVSNTEAFF. In nucleotides, the CDR3 is TGCAGTGCGAAGGGGGTCTCTAACACTGAAGCTTTCTTT.

This chain uses TRBV6-5 with TRBJ1-5; D unclear. Germline V gene sequence: CDR1 MNHEY, CDR2 SVGAGI. Trimming left V 4 bases short and J 5 bases short, with 12 bases between. The CDR3 has 14 residues. DNA of the CDR3: TGTGCCAGCAGTTTGGAAGAGGGATATCAGCCCCAGCATTTT. Protein sequence: CASSLEEGYQPQHF.

In this sample, this clonotype turned up once. The chain combines TRBV6-1 with TRBJ1-6, with 7 positions matching TRBD1. The V and J ends lost 6 bases and 14 bases, in that order; junction bases with no gene match: 19. There are 16 residues in the CDR3. Germline CDR1 MNHNS, CDR2 SASEGT. DNA of the CDR3: TGTGCCAGCAGAAAAGGAGGGGGCATCGTTTACGTGGCCCTCCACTTT. Translation: CASRKGGGIVYVALHF.

This clonotype has just one count. The gene calls are TRBV4-1 and TRBJ1-1; D is ambiguous. The CDR3 is 13 amino acids. Germline CDR1 and CDR2: MGHRA and YSYEKL. Trimming stripped 2 bases from V and 1 base from J, with 5 bases between. The CDR3 DNA reads TGCGCCAGCAGCCAAATAGAGAACACTGAAGCTTTCTTT. Protein: CASSQIENTEAFF.

This chain joins TRBV20-1 and TRBJ2-1; 9 bases line up with TRBD2. The CDR3 runs 15 residues. Looked up from germline, CDR1 is DFQATT and CDR2 is SNEGSKA (reference sequence). With 2 bases clipped from V and 7 bases from J, the junction kept 9 bases outside the gene matches. CDR3 region: CSARTSAGGPNEQFF. Here the CDR3 DNA reads TGCAGTGCTAGAACCTCCGCGGGAGGGCCGAATGAGCAGTTCTTC.

This clonotype was seen once. The chain uses TRBV7-3 and TRBJ2-2; maybe TRBD1 (6 bases). Trimming shortened V by 0 bases and J by 1 base, and 12 bases separated the two germline ends. The germline V gene encodes CDR1 SGHTA and CDR2 FQGTGA. The CDR3 length is 17 residues. Here the CDR3 reads CASSLTGTPRNTGELFF. The CDR3 bases are TGTGCCAGCAGCTTAACGGGGACACCAAGGAACACCGGGGAGCTGTTTTTT.

The chain uses TRBV10-3 and TRBJ1-5; D unresolved. The length of the CDR3 is 14 residues. Between the trimmed V and J ends, which lost 6 bases and 5 bases, there was a span of 14 bases. Looked up from germline, CDR1 is ENHRY and CDR2 is SYGVKD. This chain's CDR3 is CAIRDVVNDQPQHF. As DNA, the CDR3 is TGTGCCATCAGGGATGTTGTGAACGATCAGCCCCAGCATTTT.

The V and J genes are TRBV27 and TRBJ2-3; 7 positions match TRBD1. The CDR3 consists of 15 residues. The trim removed 6 bases at V and 2 bases at J, leaving 8 bases unmatched. Per the germline V gene, CDR1 is MNHEY and CDR2 is SMNVEV (reference sequence). DNA of the CDR3: TGTGCCAGCAGCGTGAGGGGGCCATCCACAGATACGCAGTATTTT. It translates to CASSVRGPSTDTQYF.

This chain joins TRBV15 and TRBJ2-3; no clear D gene. From germline, CDR1 is LNHNV and CDR2 YYDKDF (reference sequence). CDR3 length equals 17 residues. Deletions cut 8 bases from V and 4 bases from J, with 25 bases between. CDR3 bases: TGTGCCACCTGCGGATCGCAGCAGAATAAGTTATCAGATACGCAGTATTTT. Protein: CATCGSQQNKLSDTQYF.